Included here is one T cell receptor (beta chain) sequence, with context. Measured with immunoSEQ multiplex PCR; TCRdb has only the in-frame clones, and not every one. Counted here are about 100,000 clones, approximately 95% occurring once; the ten biggest clones make up around 0.22%. V was clipped by 3 bases and J by 2 bases; unmatched bases: 1. Looked up from germline, CDR1 is LNHNV and CDR2 is YYDKDF (reference sequence). The CDR3 contains 15 residues. This sample was included in a study of technical replicates of blood from several donors. This chain links TRBV15 with TRBJ2-1; TRBD2 matches 10 bases. The source is a human donor in good health. Sequenced sample: T cells isolated from PBMCs. CDR3 residues: CATSSSGGAYNEQFF. The CDR3 bases are TGTGCCACCAGCAGCAGCGGGGGGGCCTACAATGAGCAGTTCTTC.